The rows below give T cell receptor beta chains drawn from one sample of a study of neoadjuvant anti-PD-1 for oral cavity cancer. Sequencing was performed with immunoSEQ multiplex PCR; in TCRdb, only in-frame clones are kept and a portion is missing. Counted here are 13,000 to 15,000 clones, about two thirds occurring once; the ten biggest clones make up approximately 2.9%. Sample: PBMCs, taken after nivolumab (anti-PD-1) treatment. These receptors all come from a person aged 35 to 85 with oral cavity squamous cell carcinoma. The CDR3 runs from the conserved cysteine through the conserved F or W. The D gene is left open where the match is weak. Clone sizes are given selectively: once, few, many, or a class where the clone is expanded.

clone_size,v_call,j_call,d_call,cdr3_aa,cdr3_nt
.,TRBV2,TRBJ2-1,TRBD2,CASNLGLNNEQFF,TGTGCCAGCAACCTGGGACTAAACAATGAGCAGTTCTTC
.,TRBV10-3,TRBJ2-3,.,CAISLASDTQYF,TGTGCCATCAGCCTAGCGAGTGATACGCAGTATTTT
few,TRBV19,TRBJ2-3,TRBD2,CASTPSWVGRAGTDTQYF,TGTGCCAGTACCCCTTCGTGGGTCGGGAGGGCCGGGACAGATACGCAGTATTTT
.,TRBV18,TRBJ2-1,TRBD2,CASSPRAGGYEQFF,TGTGCCAGCTCACCTCGGGCGGGAGGTTATGAGCAGTTCTTC
.,TRBV7-2,TRBJ2-5,.,CASSLSYGETQYF,TGTGCCAGCAGCTTAAGTTACGGAGAGACCCAGTACTTC
.,TRBV6-6,TRBJ1-1,TRBD1,CASRRTGDVKNTEAFF,TGTGCCAGCAGGAGGACAGGGGATGTGAAAAACACTGAAGCTTTCTTT
.,TRBV5-1,TRBJ2-3,TRBD2,CASSLGLADRTDTQYF,TGCGCCAGCAGCTTGGGACTAGCGGATCGCACAGATACGCAGTATTTT
.,TRBV7-9,TRBJ2-1,.,CASRPRDHLYNEQFF,TGTGCCAGCAGGCCCCGGGACCATCTCTACAATGAGCAGTTCTTC
few,TRBV19,TRBJ2-7,.,CATYSQPGADVQYF,TGTGCCACCTATTCCCAACCGGGGGCGGATGTGCAGTACTTC
.,TRBV11-2,TRBJ2-7,.,CASRRGAGYNEQYF,TGTGCCAGCAGAAGGGGGGCAGGGTACAACGAGCAGTACTTC
.,TRBV6-1,TRBJ2-1,TRBD2,CASVAGGLNEQFF,TGTGCCAGCGTAGCGGGAGGGCTCAATGAGCAGTTCTTC
.,TRBV6-1,TRBJ2-3,.,CASSVDLFTQYF,TGTGCCAGCAGTGTTGACTTATTTACGCAGTATTTT
.,TRBV7-3,TRBJ2-5,.,CASSPGRAGETQYF,TGTGCCAGCAGCCCCGGACGGGCGGGGGAGACCCAGTACTTC
.,TRBV9,TRBJ2-7,.,CASNLDGTGEQYF,TGTGCCAGCAATCTGGACGGGACCGGCGAGCAGTACTTC
.,TRBV15,TRBJ2-1,.,CATSRGAELAFNEQFF,TGTGCCACCAGCAGAGGGGCCGAACTAGCCTTCAATGAGCAGTTCTTC
.,TRBV6-4,TRBJ1-1,TRBD1,CASSATGGTEAFF,TGTGCCAGCAGTGCCACAGGGGGCACTGAAGCTTTCTTT
.,TRBV11-2,TRBJ2-7,.,CASSLAPPAGVEPYEQYF,TGTGCCAGCAGCTTAGCCCCACCGGCCGGGGTTGAGCCCTACGAGCAGTACTTC
.,TRBV29-1,TRBJ2-5,TRBD2,CSVGRGGAIQETQYF,TGCAGCGTTGGACGGGGGGGAGCAATCCAAGAGACCCAGTACTTC
.,TRBV19,TRBJ2-1,.,CASSNRAHNEQFF,TGTGCCAGTAGTAACAGGGCTCACAATGAGCAGTTCTTC
.,TRBV13,TRBJ2-7,TRBD2,CASSTTGLAYEQYF,TGTGCCAGCAGCACAACGGGACTAGCCTACGAGCAGTACTTC
.,TRBV15,TRBJ1-2,.,CATSRDRAGGYGYTF,TGTGCCACCAGCAGAGATCGCGCGGGCGGCTATGGCTACACCTTC
.,TRBV30,TRBJ2-3,.,CAWSVSVAGADTQYF,TGTGCCTGGAGTGTATCCGTGGCTGGAGCAGATACGCAGTATTTT
.,TRBV6-5,TRBJ1-2,.,CAVGGANYGYTF,TGTGCCGTTGGGGGAGCTAACTATGGCTACACCTTC
.,TRBV10-3,TRBJ1-1,.,CAIVGEANTEAFF,TGTGCCATCGTTGGTGAAGCGAACACTGAAGCTTTCTTT
once,TRBV2,TRBJ2-5,TRBD1,CASRGLPGQSETQYF,TGTGCCAGCAGGGGGCTCCCGGGACAGTCAGAGACCCAGTACTTC
once,TRBV9,TRBJ2-3,.,CASSVGAPKNTDTQYF,TGTGCCAGCAGCGTGGGCGCACCGAAGAACACAGATACGCAGTATTTT
.,TRBV7-9,TRBJ2-7,TRBD2,CASSLRDYTYEQYF,TGTGCCAGCAGTCTCCGGGACTACACCTACGAGCAGTACTTC
.,TRBV29-1,TRBJ2-1,TRBD1,CSVGGEGASYNEQFF,TGCAGCGTTGGGGGAGAGGGGGCTTCCTACAATGAGCAGTTCTTC
.,TRBV7-3,TRBJ2-1,TRBD2,CASSLQAGEWNEQFF,TGTGCCAGCAGCTTACAGGCGGGAGAGTGGAATGAGCAGTTCTTC
.,TRBV18,TRBJ1-5,TRBD1,CASSLGQSNQPQHF,TGTGCCAGCTCACTGGGACAGAGCAATCAGCCCCAGCATTTT
.,TRBV6-5,TRBJ2-7,TRBD2,CASTSGGSYEQYF,TGTGCCAGCACCTCGGGGGGGAGCTACGAGCAGTACTTC
.,TRBV6-6,TRBJ2-3,.,CASRSDGGTDTQYF,TGTGCCAGCAGATCGGATGGAGGCACAGATACGCAGTATTTT
.,TRBV6-5,TRBJ1-1,.,CASSIRTPNTEAFF,TGTGCCAGCAGTATTAGGACACCTAACACTGAAGCTTTCTTT
.,TRBV25-1,TRBJ1-1,.,CASSDGVNTEAFF,TGTGCCAGCAGTGATGGAGTGAACACTGAAGCTTTCTTT
.,TRBV5-1,TRBJ2-7,.,CASSLESGVGTYEQYF,TGCGCCAGCAGCTTGGAGTCGGGGGTAGGCACCTACGAGCAGTACTTC
.,TRBV6-5,TRBJ1-5,.,CASSYDYNQPQHF,TGTGCCAGCAGTTACGACTACAATCAGCCCCAGCATTTT
.,TRBV2,TRBJ2-3,TRBD1,CASSEAGGAGTQYF,TGTGCCAGCAGTGAGGCAGGGGGCGCCGGTACGCAGTATTTT
few,TRBV30,TRBJ1-2,TRBD1,CAWRRTGIHGYTF,TGTGCCTGGAGGCGGACAGGGATCCATGGCTACACCTTC
few,TRBV11-3,TRBJ2-1,TRBD2,CASSARAGEQFF,TGTGCCAGCAGCGCCCGAGCGGGAGAGCAGTTCTTC
once,TRBV28,TRBJ2-5,.,CASSLPTFKETQYF,TGTGCCAGCAGTTTGCCGACATTTAAAGAGACCCAGTACTTC
.,TRBV2,TRBJ2-3,.,CASSQDFPDFTDTQYF,TGTGCCAGCAGCCAAGACTTCCCTGATTTCACAGATACGCAGTATTTT
.,TRBV19,TRBJ2-1,TRBD2,CASSPHALADLYNEQFF,TGTGCCAGTAGTCCCCACGCCCTAGCGGACCTCTACAATGAGCAGTTCTTC
.,TRBV4-2,TRBJ2-3,.,CASSQLGTQYF,TGTGCCAGCAGCCAGTTGGGGACGCAGTATTTT
.,TRBV30,TRBJ2-3,.,CAWSVSQGTPSQYF,TGTGCCTGGAGTGTTTCGCAGGGTACGCCATCGCAGTATTTT
once,TRBV11-3,TRBJ2-1,TRBD2,CASSFRSSGRAQDEQFF,TGTGCCAGCAGCTTTAGGTCTAGCGGGAGGGCCCAGGATGAGCAGTTCTTC
.,TRBV9,TRBJ1-6,.,CASSVQGGSPLHF,TGTGCCAGCAGCGTACAGGGTGGTTCACCCCTCCACTTT
.,TRBV5-6,TRBJ2-7,.,CASSFGGSYEQYF,TGTGCCAGCAGCTTTGGGGGCTCCTACGAGCAGTACTTC
few,TRBV19,TRBJ2-2,TRBD1,CASSIVAGGAGELFF,TGTGCCAGTAGTATAGTGGCAGGGGGTGCCGGGGAGCTGTTTTTT
few,TRBV18,TRBJ1-4,.,CASSGGTPGEKLFF,TGTGCCAGCTCCGGAGGGACCCCGGGGGAAAAACTGTTTTTT